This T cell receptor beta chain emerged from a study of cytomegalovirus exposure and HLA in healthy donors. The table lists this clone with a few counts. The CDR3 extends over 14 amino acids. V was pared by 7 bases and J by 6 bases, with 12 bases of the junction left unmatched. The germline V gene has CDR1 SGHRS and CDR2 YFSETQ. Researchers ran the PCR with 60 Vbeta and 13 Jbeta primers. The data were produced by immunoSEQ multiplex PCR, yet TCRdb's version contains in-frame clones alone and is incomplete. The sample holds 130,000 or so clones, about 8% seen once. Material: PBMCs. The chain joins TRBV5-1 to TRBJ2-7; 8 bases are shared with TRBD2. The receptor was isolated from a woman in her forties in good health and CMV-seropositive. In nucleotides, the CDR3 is TGCGCCAGCGGGTTCGGTGGGGGGACTAGCGAGCAGTACTTC. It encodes CASGFGGGTSEQYF. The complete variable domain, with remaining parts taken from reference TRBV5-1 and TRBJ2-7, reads KAGVTQTPRYLIKTRGQQVTLSCSPISGHRSVSWYQQTPGQGLQFLFEYFSETQRNKGNFPGRFSGRQFSNSRSEMNVSTLELGDSALYLCASGFGGGTSEQYFGPGTRLTVT.